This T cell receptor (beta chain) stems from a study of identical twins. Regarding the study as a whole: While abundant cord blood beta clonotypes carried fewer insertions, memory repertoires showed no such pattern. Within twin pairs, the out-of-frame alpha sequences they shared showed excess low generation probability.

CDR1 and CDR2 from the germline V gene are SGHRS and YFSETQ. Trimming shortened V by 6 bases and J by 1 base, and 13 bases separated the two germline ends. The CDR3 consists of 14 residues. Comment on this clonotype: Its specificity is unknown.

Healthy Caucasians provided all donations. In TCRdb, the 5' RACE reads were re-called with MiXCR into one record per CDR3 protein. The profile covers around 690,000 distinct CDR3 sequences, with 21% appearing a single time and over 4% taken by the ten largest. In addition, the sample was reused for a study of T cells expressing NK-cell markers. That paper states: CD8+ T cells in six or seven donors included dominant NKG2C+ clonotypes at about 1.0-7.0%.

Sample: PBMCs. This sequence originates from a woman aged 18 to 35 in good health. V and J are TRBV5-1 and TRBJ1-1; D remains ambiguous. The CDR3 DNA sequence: TGCGCCAGCACCCCTATTGGGTCGAACACTGAAGCTTTCTTT. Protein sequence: CASTPIGSNTEAFF.